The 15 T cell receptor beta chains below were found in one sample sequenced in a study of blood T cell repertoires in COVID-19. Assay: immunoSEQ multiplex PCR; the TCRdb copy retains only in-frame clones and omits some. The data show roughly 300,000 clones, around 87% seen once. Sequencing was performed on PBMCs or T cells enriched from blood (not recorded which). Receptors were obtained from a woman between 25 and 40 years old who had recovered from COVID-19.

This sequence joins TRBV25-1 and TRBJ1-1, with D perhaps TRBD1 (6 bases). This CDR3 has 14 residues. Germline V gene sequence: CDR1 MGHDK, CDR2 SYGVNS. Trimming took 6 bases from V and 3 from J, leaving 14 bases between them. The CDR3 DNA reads TGTGCCAGCAGGCCGGACAGCGGGGACACTGAAGCTTTCTTT. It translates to CASRPDSGDTEAFF.

The CDR3 region is CASSPGTGGGTDTQYF. CDR3 in DNA: TGTGCCAGCAGTCCCGGGACAGGGGGCGGCACAGATACGCAGTATTTT. The V call is TRBV6-4, the J call TRBJ2-3, with TRBD1 identical over 12 bases. Germline V gene data show CDR1 as MRHNA and CDR2 as SNTAGT. The CDR3 is 16 residues long. J was trimmed by 1 base and V by 5 bases; bases with no gene match: 4.

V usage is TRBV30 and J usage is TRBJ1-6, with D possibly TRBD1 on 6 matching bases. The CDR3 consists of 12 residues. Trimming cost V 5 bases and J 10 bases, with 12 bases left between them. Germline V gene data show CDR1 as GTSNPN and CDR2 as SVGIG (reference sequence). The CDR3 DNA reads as TGTGCCTGGGGGGACACCGAATCACCCCTCCACTTT. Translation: CAWGDTESPLHF.

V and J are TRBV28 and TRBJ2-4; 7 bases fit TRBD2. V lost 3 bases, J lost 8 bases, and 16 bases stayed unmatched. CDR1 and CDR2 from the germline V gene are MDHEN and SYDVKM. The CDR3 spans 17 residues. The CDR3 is CASSFYSRRTRSDIQYF. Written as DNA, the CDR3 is TGTGCCAGCAGTTTCTATTCTCGGAGGACTAGGTCCGACATTCAGTACTTC.

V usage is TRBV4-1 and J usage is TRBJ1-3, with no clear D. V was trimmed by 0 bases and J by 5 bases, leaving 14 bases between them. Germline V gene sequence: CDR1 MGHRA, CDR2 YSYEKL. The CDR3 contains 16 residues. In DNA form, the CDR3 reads TGCGCCAGCAGCCAAGATCCGGGTCTCGTCAGAAACACCATATATTTT. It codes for CASSQDPGLVRNTIYF.

CDR3 sequence reads: CASLGGTGSYEQYF. CDR3 DNA: TGTGCCAGCTTGGGGGGGACGGGATCCTACGAGCAGTACTTC. The genes are TRBV2 and TRBJ2-7; 7 nucleotides match TRBD2. There are 14 residues in the CDR3. With 8 bases clipped from V and 1 base from J, the junction kept 8 bases outside the gene matches. The germline V gene encodes CDR1 SNHLY and CDR2 FYNNEI.

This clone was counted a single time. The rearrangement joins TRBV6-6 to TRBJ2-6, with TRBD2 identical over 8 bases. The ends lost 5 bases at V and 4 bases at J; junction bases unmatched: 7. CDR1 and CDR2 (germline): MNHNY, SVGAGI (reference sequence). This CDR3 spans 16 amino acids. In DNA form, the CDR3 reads TGTGCCAGCAGTAACGGGGGGGCCCGGGGGGCCAACGTCCTGACTTTC. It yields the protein CASSNGGARGANVLTF.

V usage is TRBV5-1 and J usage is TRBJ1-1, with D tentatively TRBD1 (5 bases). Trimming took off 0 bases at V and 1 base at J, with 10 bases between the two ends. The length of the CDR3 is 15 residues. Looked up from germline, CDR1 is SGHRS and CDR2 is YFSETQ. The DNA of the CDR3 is TGCGCCAGCAGCTTGGATGGGGCGGCGAACACTGAAGCTTTCTTT. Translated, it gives CASSLDGAANTEAFF.

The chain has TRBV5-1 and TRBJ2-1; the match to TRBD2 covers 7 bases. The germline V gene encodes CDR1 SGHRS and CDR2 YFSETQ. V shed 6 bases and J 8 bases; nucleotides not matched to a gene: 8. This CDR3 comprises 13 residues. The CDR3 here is CASTYNRGDEQFF. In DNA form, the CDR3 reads TGCGCCAGCACCTATAACCGGGGGGATGAGCAGTTCTTC.

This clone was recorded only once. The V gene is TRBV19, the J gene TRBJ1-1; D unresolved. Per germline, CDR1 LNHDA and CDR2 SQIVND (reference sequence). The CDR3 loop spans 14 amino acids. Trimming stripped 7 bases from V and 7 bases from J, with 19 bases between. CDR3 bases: TGTGCCAGTACCACCTTAGGGAGATATAATGAAGCTTTCTTT. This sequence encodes CASTTLGRYNEAFF.

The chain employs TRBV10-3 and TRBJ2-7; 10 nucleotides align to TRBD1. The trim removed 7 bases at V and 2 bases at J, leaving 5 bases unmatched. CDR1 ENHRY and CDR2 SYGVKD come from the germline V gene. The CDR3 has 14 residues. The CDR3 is CAINGQGGAYEQYF. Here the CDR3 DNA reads TGTGCCATCAACGGACAGGGGGGGGCCTACGAGCAGTACTTC.

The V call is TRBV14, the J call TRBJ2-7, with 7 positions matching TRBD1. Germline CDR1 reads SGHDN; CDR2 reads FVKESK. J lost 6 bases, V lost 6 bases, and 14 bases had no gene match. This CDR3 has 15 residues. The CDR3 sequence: CASSRLLQGNGEQYF. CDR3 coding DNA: TGTGCCAGCAGTCGGCTTTTACAGGGGAACGGCGAGCAGTACTTC.

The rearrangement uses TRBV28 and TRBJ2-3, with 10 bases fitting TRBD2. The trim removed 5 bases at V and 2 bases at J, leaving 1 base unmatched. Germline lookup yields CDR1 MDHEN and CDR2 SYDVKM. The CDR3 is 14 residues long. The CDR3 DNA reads TGTGCCAGCAGTAGCGGGGGGGCCACAGATACGCAGTATTTT. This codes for CASSSGGATDTQYF.

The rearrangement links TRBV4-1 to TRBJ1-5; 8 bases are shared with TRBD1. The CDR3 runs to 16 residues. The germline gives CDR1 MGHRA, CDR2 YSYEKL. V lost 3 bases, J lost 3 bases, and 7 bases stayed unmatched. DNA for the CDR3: TGCGCCAGCAGCCATCCTAAGACAGGGGTCAATCAGCCCCAGCATTTT. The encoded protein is CASSHPKTGVNQPQHF.

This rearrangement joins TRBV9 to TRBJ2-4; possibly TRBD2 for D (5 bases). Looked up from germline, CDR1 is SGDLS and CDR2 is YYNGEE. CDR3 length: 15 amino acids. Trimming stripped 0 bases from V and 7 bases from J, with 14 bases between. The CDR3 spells CASSVDPGIENIQYF. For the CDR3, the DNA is TGTGCCAGCAGCGTAGATCCGGGAATTGAGAACATTCAGTACTTC.